A selection of T cell receptor beta chains follows, all from one sample in a study of CD8+ T cells in alopecia areata. Profiled with immunoSEQ multiplex PCR; TCRdb holds only in-frame clones, not every one. This sample yields some 190,000 clones, of which approximately 61% are seen a single time; 1% belongs to the top ten. The sequencing used CD4+ T cells sorted from blood, collected at week 24, from a patient treated with tofacitinib. The receptors come from a human donor with alopecia areata. Each CDR3 is given with its conserved first and last residue. The order of the fields is D gene, J gene, V gene, clone size, CDR3 protein, CDR3 DNA. D genes are given only for firm matches. Clone size is not always given. Where it is, it says once, few, many or a class for expanded clones.

- | TRBJ2-7 | TRBV25-1 | - | CASSVSTGFRSYEQYF | TGTGCCAGCAGTGTCTCGACCGGGTTCCGCTCCTACGAGCAGTACTTC
- | TRBJ2-1 | TRBV29-1 | - | CSFGTANEQFF | TGCAGCTTCGGGACCGCCAATGAGCAGTTCTTC
- | TRBJ2-7 | TRBV5-4 | few | CASSLLGQGLSYEQYF | TGTGCCAGCAGCTTGTTGGGGCAGGGGTTATCCTACGAGCAGTACTTC
- | TRBJ2-1 | TRBV30 | - | CAWSVGGDEQFF | TGTGCCTGGAGTGTGGGGGGCGATGAGCAGTTCTTC
- | TRBJ1-6 | TRBV7-6 | - | CASSGRGPNSPLHF | TGTGCCAGCAGCGGCCGGGGTCCTAATTCACCCCTCCACTTT
TRBD1 | TRBJ2-2 | TRBV5-1 | - | CASSLSLGQGVAGELFF | TGCGCCAGCAGCCTCTCGCTAGGACAGGGAGTTGCCGGGGAGCTGTTTTTT
- | TRBJ1-1 | TRBV20-1 | - | CSARRNTEAFF | TGCAGTGCTAGGCGTAACACTGAAGCTTTCTTT
- | TRBJ2-1 | TRBV7-2 | - | CASSPRTGSSYNEQFF | TGTGCCAGCAGCCCCCGGACGGGGAGCTCCTACAATGAGCAGTTCTTC
- | TRBJ2-6 | TRBV5-1 | - | CASSPSLNSGANVLTF | TGCGCCAGCAGCCCCTCCTTAAACTCTGGGGCCAACGTCCTGACTTTC
- | TRBJ1-5 | TRBV10-3 | - | CAISESGPRNQPQHF | TGTGCCATCAGTGAGTCGGGACCGAGAAATCAGCCCCAGCATTTT
- | TRBJ2-3 | TRBV6-1 | - | CATLYERTDTQYF | TGTGCCACCTTATACGAGCGCACAGATACGCAGTATTTT
TRBD1 | TRBJ2-7 | TRBV11-2 | - | CASSASDRPYEQYF | TGTGCCAGCAGCGCCTCGGACAGGCCTTACGAGCAGTACTTC
TRBD1 | TRBJ2-1 | TRBV29-1 | - | CSVDLRQGVGSYNEQFF | TGCAGCGTTGATCTGAGACAGGGGGTGGGCTCCTACAATGAGCAGTTCTTC
- | TRBJ2-3 | TRBV4-3 | - | CASSQDDALTDTQYF | TGCGCCAGCAGCCAAGATGACGCCTTGACAGATACGCAGTATTTT
- | TRBJ2-1 | TRBV7-3 | - | CASSFRNGNEQFF | TGTGCCAGCAGCTTCCGTAATGGCAATGAGCAGTTCTTC
- | TRBJ2-7 | TRBV12-5 | once | CASGRSTGQSDEQYF | TGTGCTAGTGGACGATCAACAGGGCAATCGGACGAGCAGTACTTC
- | TRBJ2-5 | TRBV7-3 | - | CASSLTPLEAQYF | TGTGCCAGCAGCTTAACACCCCTCGAGGCCCAGTACTTC
TRBD1 | TRBJ2-5 | TRBV5-1 | - | CASSYGQGIAETQYF | TGCGCCAGCAGCTATGGACAGGGAATCGCGGAGACCCAGTACTTC
TRBD2 | TRBJ2-7 | TRBV6-5 | - | CASSFSPGLAGNEQYF | TGTGCCAGCAGTTTCTCCCCAGGACTAGCGGGGAACGAGCAGTACTTC
- | TRBJ1-1 | TRBV7-2 | - | CASSPKQGQNTEAFF | TGTGCCAGCAGCCCGAAACAGGGCCAGAACACTGAAGCTTTCTTT
- | TRBJ2-2 | TRBV5-1 | - | CASSSRSQGGTGELFF | TGCGCCAGCAGCTCCCGCAGCCAGGGAGGCACCGGGGAGCTGTTTTTT
- | TRBJ1-1 | TRBV29-1 | few | CSVRNLGNEAFF | TGCAGCGTTCGCAATCTGGGGAATGAAGCTTTCTTT
- | TRBJ1-1 | TRBV27 | few | CASRGAPMNTEAFF | TGTGCCAGCAGGGGGGCACCCATGAACACTGAAGCTTTCTTT
TRBD1 | TRBJ1-2 | TRBV7-2 | - | CASSFQGQGAGYTF | TGTGCCAGCAGCTTTCAGGGACAGGGAGCTGGCTACACCTTC
- | TRBJ2-1 | TRBV6-5 | - | CASSQTRNEQFF | TGTGCCAGCAGCCAGACTAGGAACGAGCAGTTCTTC
- | TRBJ2-3 | TRBV29-1 | - | CSVEPTLGTIRYTQYF | TGCAGCGTTGAACCCACGCTCGGGACAATTCGGTATACGCAGTATTTT
- | TRBJ1-1 | TRBV25-1 | - | CASSLQTEAFF | TGTGCCAGCTCCCTCCAAACTGAAGCTTTCTTT
- | TRBJ1-5 | TRBV10-3 | - | CAIRQGDEPQHF | TGTGCCATCAGACAGGGAGATGAGCCCCAGCATTTT
- | TRBJ1-2 | TRBV6-5 | - | CASSPGAGYGYTF | TGTGCCAGCAGCCCCGGGGCGGGCTATGGCTACACCTTC
- | TRBJ2-1 | TRBV29-1 | - | CSVEETVGEQFF | TGCAGCGTTGAAGAGACGGTCGGGGAGCAGTTCTTC
- | TRBJ2-7 | TRBV9 | - | CASSVGAGLPYEQYF | TGTGCCAGCAGCGTAGGGGCAGGCCTCCCGTACGAGCAGTACTTC
TRBD1 | TRBJ2-7 | TRBV19 | - | CASSTSVTGSYEQYF | TGTGCCAGTAGTACAAGTGTGACAGGGTCCTACGAGCAGTACTTC